A selection of T cell receptor beta chains follows, all from one sample in a study of identical twins. TCRdb re-derived calls from the 5' RACE reads in MiXCR, one entry per CDR3 protein. The repertoire holds roughly 290,000 distinct CDR3 sequences, less than 9% seen once, with 2.1% in the top ten. The data also belong to a second study, concerning yellow fever vaccine responses in identical twins.

Sequencing was done on a sample of memory (CD45RO+) T cells sorted from blood. All receptors come from a woman aged 18 to 35 in good health. The CDR3 runs from the conserved cysteine through the conserved F or W. Fields, in order: D gene, V gene, clone size, J gene, CDR3 protein, CDR3 DNA. A D gene is named only where the DNA matches it firmly. The size field is filled for only some rows; it gives once, few, many or a size class.

>NA|TRBV5-1|many|TRBJ1-1
CASSAGTKNTEAFF
TGCGCCAGCAGCGCCGGGACGAAGAACACTGAAGCTTTCTTT
>NA|TRBV18|NA|TRBJ2-1
CASSVQGNEQFF
TGTGCCAGCTCAGTCCAGGGGAATGAGCAGTTCTTC
>NA|TRBV19|few|TRBJ2-5
CASSMSRSRAQYF
TGTGCCAGTAGTATGAGTAGGAGTAGGGCCCAGTACTTC
>TRBD2|TRBV6-1|NA|TRBJ2-1
CASRPLAGGPAGEQFF
TGTGCCAGCAGGCCATTAGCGGGAGGGCCGGCCGGTGAGCAGTTCTTC
>TRBD2|TRBV6-1|few|TRBJ2-1
CASSREGRHEQFF
TGTGCCAGCAGCAGGGAGGGCCGTCATGAGCAGTTCTTC
>TRBD2|TRBV7-6|NA|TRBJ2-1
CASKRWASGYNEQFF
TGTGCCAGCAAGAGGTGGGCTAGCGGGTACAATGAGCAGTTCTTC
>NA|TRBV12-3/TRBV12-4|many|TRBJ1-5
CASSPLGSGKSNQPQHF
TGTGCCAGCAGTCCTCTAGGGAGTGGGAAAAGCAATCAGCCCCAGCATTTT
>NA|TRBV12-3/TRBV12-4|NA|TRBJ1-2
CASRLAPDRTYGYTF
TGTGCCAGCCGTCTCGCCCCCGACAGAACCTATGGCTACACCTTC
>NA|TRBV20-1|NA|TRBJ2-5
CSATTRETQYF
TGCAGTGCTACTACCAGGGAGACCCAGTACTTC
>NA|TRBV24-1|many|TRBJ2-2
CATSRPGAEIGELFF
TGTGCCACCAGTCGGCCAGGGGCTGAGATCGGGGAGCTGTTTTTT
>TRBD1|TRBV5-1|few|TRBJ2-7
CASSLGTGYTYEQYF
TGCGCCAGCAGCTTGGGGACAGGGTATACCTACGAGCAGTACTTC
>NA|TRBV7-6|once|TRBJ2-5
CASSLTLVKGETQYF
TGTGCCAGCAGCTTAACCTTAGTGAAGGGGGAGACCCAGTACTTC
>NA|TRBV18|few|TRBJ1-6
CASSPGATESSPLHF
TGTGCCAGCTCACCAGGGGCTACGGAAAGTTCACCCCTCCACTTT
>TRBD2|TRBV5-1|NA|TRBJ2-3
CASSLGASGSDTQYF
TGCGCCAGCAGCTTGGGGGCTAGCGGCTCAGATACGCAGTATTTT
>TRBD2|TRBV3-1|NA|TRBJ2-5
CASSRLAVYQETQYF
TGTGCCAGCAGTCGACTAGCGGTGTACCAAGAGACCCAGTACTTC
>NA|TRBV7-8|few|TRBJ2-7
CASSPKRRLSYEQYF
TGTGCCAGCAGCCCGAAGCGGAGGTTATCCTACGAGCAGTACTTC
>NA|TRBV12-3/TRBV12-4|many|TRBJ1-2
CASSPGGYTF
TGTGCCAGCAGTCCCGGAGGTTACACCTTC
>TRBD1|TRBV4-1|many|TRBJ1-4
CASSASGGSLVFF
TGCGCCAGCAGCGCATCAGGGGGCTCCCTCGTGTTTTTT
>NA|TRBV25-1|many|TRBJ1-1
CASRPWGTNTEAFF
TGTGCCAGCAGGCCGTGGGGAACTAACACTGAAGCTTTCTTT
>NA|TRBV6-6|many|TRBJ2-1
CASDGYNEQFF
TGTGCCAGCGACGGTTACAATGAGCAGTTCTTC
>NA|TRBV4-1|few|TRBJ2-1
CASSTLDKVGNEQFF
TGCGCCAGCAGCACTCTGGACAAAGTTGGGAATGAGCAGTTCTTC
>NA|TRBV2|few|TRBJ1-6
CASSERILLRSPLHF
TGTGCCAGCAGTGAAAGGATATTGCTCAGGTCACCCCTCCACTTT
>NA|TRBV20-1|few|TRBJ1-1
CSARQNINTEAFF
TGCAGTGCTAGACAAAATATAAACACTGAAGCTTTCTTT
>NA|TRBV7-3|many|TRBJ2-5
CASSLNAGSQETQYF
TGTGCCAGCAGCTTAAATGCGGGATCACAAGAGACCCAGTACTTC
>NA|TRBV6-2/TRBV6-3|many|TRBJ2-2
CASTRETPDPKNTGELFF
TGTGCCAGCACCCGCGAGACCCCCGATCCAAAGAACACCGGGGAGCTGTTTTTT
>TRBD2|TRBV7-3|many|TRBJ2-2
CASSLTSGKDRTGELFF
TGTGCCAGCAGCTTAACTAGCGGGAAGGACCGGACCGGGGAGCTGTTTTTT
>NA|TRBV12-3/TRBV12-4|NA|TRBJ2-2
CASRLSGYTGELFF
TGTGCCAGCAGGCTATCGGGATACACCGGGGAGCTGTTTTTT
>TRBD1|TRBV15|NA|TRBJ1-2
CATSNRGLYGYTF
TGTGCCACCAGCAACAGGGGACTGTATGGCTACACCTTC
>NA|TRBV6-2/TRBV6-3|NA|TRBJ1-3
CASSFGLPEWNTIYF
TGTGCCAGCAGCTTCGGACTTCCCGAATGGAACACCATATATTTT
>TRBD1|TRBV7-2|many|TRBJ2-1
CASSSRQGASYNEQFF
TGTGCCAGCAGCTCCCGACAGGGGGCTTCCTACAATGAGCAGTTCTTC
>TRBD2|TRBV15|NA|TRBJ2-7
CATSKGLAGVDEQYF
TGTGCCACCAGCAAGGGACTAGCGGGAGTAGACGAGCAGTACTTC
>NA|TRBV27|NA|TRBJ2-1
CASSSLSGTGDVYEQFF
TGTGCCAGCAGTTCGCTCTCCGGGACGGGGGATGTGTATGAGCAGTTCTTC
>TRBD1|TRBV6-1|few|TRBJ1-1
CASPGGLGGTEAFF
TGTGCCAGTCCAGGGGGACTAGGGGGCACTGAAGCTTTCTTT
>TRBD2|TRBV19|few|TRBJ2-1
CASSINSGAPYNEQFF
TGTGCCAGTAGTATCAATAGCGGGGCTCCATACAATGAGCAGTTCTTC
>NA|TRBV11-2|few|TRBJ2-7
CASSLDNLVAFSYEQYF
TGTGCCAGCAGCTTAGATAATTTAGTGGCGTTTTCCTACGAGCAGTACTTC
>NA|TRBV11-2|NA|TRBJ2-6
CASSFGFSGANVLTF
TGTGCCAGCAGCTTCGGGTTTTCTGGGGCCAACGTCCTGACTTTC
>TRBD2|TRBV6-1|NA|TRBJ2-3
CASREYRGLAGTDTQYF
TGTGCCAGCAGGGAATATCGGGGACTAGCGGGTACAGATACGCAGTATTTT
>TRBD1|TRBV20-1|few|TRBJ2-1
CSARPRGPAFSYNEQFF
TGCAGTGCTAGGCCCAGGGGGCCTGCCTTCTCCTACAATGAGCAGTTCTTC
>NA|TRBV5-6|many|TRBJ2-7
CASSGSSEQYF
TGTGCCAGCAGCGGCTCTTCCGAGCAGTACTTC
>TRBD2|TRBV28|NA|TRBJ2-1
CASRKAGGSSYNEQFF
TGTGCCAGCAGAAAAGCGGGGGGGTCCTCCTACAATGAGCAGTTCTTC
>NA|TRBV5-1|NA|TRBJ1-1
CASSLEIGGNTEAFF
TGCGCCAGCAGCTTGGAGATCGGCGGGAACACTGAAGCTTTCTTT
>NA|TRBV12-3/TRBV12-4|many|TRBJ1-2
CASSLGGHLGYTF
TGTGCCAGCAGTTTAGGGGGCCACCTTGGCTACACCTTC
>NA|TRBV18|NA|TRBJ2-7
CASSPPSRYEQYF
TGTGCCAGCTCACCACCGAGCAGGTACGAGCAGTACTTC
>NA|TRBV6-5|few|TRBJ2-3
CASSYSEPGTDTQYF
TGTGCCAGCAGTTACTCGGAGCCAGGCACAGATACGCAGTATTTT
>NA|TRBV21-1|NA|TRBJ1-1
CASSKGVRDEAFF
TGTGCCAGCAGCAAAGGTGTCAGGGATGAAGCTTTCTTT
>TRBD1|TRBV2|many|TRBJ2-2
CATRLRRQGNTGELFF
TGTGCCACCCGACTGCGTAGACAGGGAAACACCGGGGAGCTGTTTTTT
>TRBD2|TRBV5-1|many|TRBJ2-1
CASREGTSNNEQFF
TGCGCCAGCAGGGAAGGGACTAGTAACAATGAGCAGTTCTTC
>NA|TRBV5-6|few|TRBJ1-2
CASSLQPGPNSGGYAF
TGTGCCAGCAGCCTCCAACCGGGACCTAATAGCGGTGGCTACGCCTTC
>TRBD1|TRBV6-5|NA|TRBJ1-6
CASSYGTGIVSPLHF
TGTGCCAGCAGTTACGGGACAGGGATCGTGTCACCCCTCCACTTT
>NA|TRBV20-1|NA|TRBJ1-1
CSAPASPTGFTEAFF
TGCAGTGCTCCGGCTAGCCCCACAGGGTTCACTGAAGCTTTCTTT
>NA|TRBV7-8|NA|TRBJ2-1
CASSLSVEQFF
TGTGCCAGCAGCTTATCGGTAGAGCAGTTCTTC
>NA|TRBV20-1|many|TRBJ2-3
CSAKGNTDTQYF
TGCAGTGCCAAGGGCAACACAGATACGCAGTATTTT
>TRBD1|TRBV24-1|many|TRBJ2-3
CATRGTDRGTDTQYF
TGTGCCACCAGAGGGACCGACAGGGGCACAGATACGCAGTATTTT